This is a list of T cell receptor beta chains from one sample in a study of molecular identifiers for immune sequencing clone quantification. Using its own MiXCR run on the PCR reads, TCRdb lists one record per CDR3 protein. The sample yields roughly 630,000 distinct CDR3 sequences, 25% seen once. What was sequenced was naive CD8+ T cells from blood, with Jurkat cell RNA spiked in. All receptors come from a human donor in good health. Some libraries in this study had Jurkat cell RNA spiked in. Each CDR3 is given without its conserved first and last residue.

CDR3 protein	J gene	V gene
ASSIWGQRRTNYGYT	TRBJ1-2	TRBV19
ASGLGVYPDTQY	TRBJ2-3	TRBV5-3
ASSQAADPPNEQF	TRBJ2-1	TRBV4-1
ASTPEIGAFNQPQH	TRBJ1-5	TRBV6-6
AWDASTQGTGSYEQY	TRBJ2-7	TRBV30
ASSLVLADSSYEQY	TRBJ2-7	TRBV7-2
SAPRVSFGGDTQY	TRBJ2-3	TRBV20-1
ASRLVGSGGRPSTDTQY	TRBJ2-3	TRBV12-2
ASSEGRANTEAF	TRBJ1-1	TRBV6-1
SAHNGGRVEQF	TRBJ2-1	TRBV20-1
ASSLALSGAHGDTQY	TRBJ2-3	TRBV7-6
ASSVGGQTGELF	TRBJ2-2	TRBV9
ASSIFSEAF	TRBJ1-1	TRBV19